This TCR beta chain was sequenced during a study of CD8+ T cells in alopecia areata (dated by TCRdb to between 2018 and 2020). General notes on the study: Treated patients were enrolled in an open-label pilot trial of oral tofacitinib at 5 to 10 mg twice daily for moderate-to-severe alopecia areata. Tofacitinib was given for 6 to 18 months, followed by 6 months of follow-up off drug to assess delayed response and recurrence. The study used high-throughput TCRbeta sequencing to examine T cell clonal expansion in alopecia areata, in both the C3H/HeJ mouse model and human patients. On the human side, TCRbeta sequencing was run on scalp tissue and on sorted CD4+ and CD8+ peripheral blood T cells from healthy controls and from alopecia areata patients with either patchy or totalis/universalis disease. Biopsies were taken from tofacitinib-treated patients at baseline and again at 4 and 24 weeks into treatment, and several of those patients also had a later scalp biopsy. Clonality in the scalp was compared among normal scalp (n=4), patchy alopecia areata scalp (n=8), and alopecia totalis/universalis scalp (n=8). RNA was extracted with the PAXgene miRNA kit for fixed scalp, the miRNeasy kit for PBMCs, and the RNeasy kit for mouse skin. immunoSEQ multiplex PCR using 35 Vbeta forward primers and 13 Jbeta reverse primers was used to amplify TCRbeta CDR3 regions.

The intended sense of this specimen's time point label: baseline before oral tofacitinib. Lesional scalp punch biopsies and peripheral blood were collected from alopecia areata patients. After PBMCs were isolated by density centrifugation and stained for CD3, CD4 and CD8, a FACSAria was used to sort CD4+ and CD8+ T cells. For this clone: Its cognate antigen has yet to be identified. Base quality data are lacking; no much larger clone is found one base away.

Points the paper makes about the study in general: Compared with mice, TCR sequences shared between patients were less clear, possibly partly because of HLA diversity across the patient population. Unlike mouse skin, where gammadelta T cells dominate, normal human skin contains resident alphabeta T cells that get sequenced too, which complicates analysis of the scalp TCR repertoire. Higher clonality and more expanded CD8+ clones were observed in lesional scalp than in normal scalp, particularly in alopecia totalis/universalis, a finding suggestive of antigenic drive.

The library was generated by the immunoSEQ multiplex PCR assay. RNA was extracted from all samples and reverse transcribed into cDNA, which served as template for TCR sequencing. First-strand cDNA was synthesized using SuperScript III with a 2:1 mix of oligo-dT and random hexamers. A synthetic immune receptor repertoire was used to assess amplification bias, and residual bias was removed computationally. Processing in the source paper ran as follows. After raw reads were preprocessed to remove errors, the CDR3 was defined following IMGT conventions as running from the conserved cysteine to phenylalanine. Clonality was computed as 1 minus the Shannon entropy, with the entropy normalized by log2 of the number of productive unique TCRs. Whether each scalp clone was CD4 or CD8 was inferred by checking scalp TCRbeta sequences against the CD4 and CD8 repertoires from sorted blood. TCRdb provides this immuneACCESS table in a form limited to in-frame rearrangements. Some clones are lacking; in checked studies, under half of them reflect an unresolved V gene, and why the rest are absent is not known. That table is the source of V, J and clone size, and D and trimming were worked out from the DNA. The sample table lists under 250,000 clones, 57% of them with a count of one. The ten biggest clones cover approximately 0.5% of the sample.

Inclusive of the bounding cysteine and phenylalanine, the CDR3 is 17 residues long. CDR3 DNA only is kept here, 51 bases in frame from base 1. In the germline V gene (reference sequence), CDR1 corresponds to SEHNR and CDR2 to FQNEAQ. Compared with germline, V lacks 4 bases and J lacks 8 bases; bases without a gene match: 12. This clonotype was sampled from a human donor with alopecia areata. The sequenced sample was CD4+ T cells sorted from blood, obtained at week 0. The receptor chain draws on TRBV7-9 and TRBJ2-1; TRBD2 matches 12 bases in the middle. Here the CDR3 is given as CASSSIILAGGEDEQFF. The nucleotides read TGTGCCAGCAGCTCCATAATACTAGCGGGAGGTGAGGATGAGCAGTTCTTC.